The next 32 T cell receptor beta chains were all read from a single sample in a study of T cell responses to AZD1222 COVID-19 vaccine. Sequencing used immunoSEQ multiplex PCR; TCRdb keeps in-frame clones, though not all of them. The data hold about 91,000 clones, with 70% to 90% observed a single time. The sequencing here drew on peripheral blood, taken on day 0 of AZD1222 vaccination. The origin of the receptors is an adult in good health.

CDR3 in amino acids: CASSAGTGIFGEKLFF. The DNA of the CDR3 is TGTGCCAGCAGTGCCGGGACAGGGATATTCGGTGAAAAACTGTTTTTT. The chain couples TRBV2 to TRBJ1-4, with 9 bases lining up with TRBD1. Trimming at V came to 4 bases and at J to 7 bases, leaving 10 bases not matched to a gene. The CDR3 contains 16 residues. Germline loops: CDR1 SNHLY, CDR2 FYNNEI.

This chain joins TRBV4-1 and TRBJ1-2; D not resolved. Germline V gene sequence: CDR1 MGHRA, CDR2 YSYEKL. The CDR3 has 14 residues. V was pared by 5 bases and J by 6 bases, with 16 bases between. The CDR3 sequence: CASSSGLNQDGYTF. CDR3 in DNA: TGCGCCAGCAGCTCCGGACTCAATCAGGATGGCTACACCTTC.

Only one count was recorded for this clone. V and J are TRBV2 and TRBJ1-6, with D possibly matching TRBD1 (5 bases). This CDR3 comprises 16 residues. Germline CDR1 is SNHLY and CDR2 is FYNNEI. Trimming took 3 bases from V and 7 from J, leaving 16 bases between them. CDR3 protein: CASSEGGDGRNSPLHF. CDR3 nucleotides: TGTGCCAGCAGTGAGGGTGGGGACGGACGAAATTCACCCCTCCACTTT.

The gene calls are TRBV7-8 and TRBJ1-5, with D possibly TRBD1 on 5 matching bases. Trimming pared 5 bases from V and 3 bases from J, leaving 11 bases between. CDR3 size: 14 residues. CDR1 is SGHVS, CDR2 FQNEAQ, per germline. CDR3 coding DNA: TGTGCCAGCAGCCATCCGGGGCTCAATCAGCCCCAGCATTTT. As protein: CASSHPGLNQPQHF.

The chain has TRBV28 and TRBJ2-3; 8 bases match TRBD2. Per the germline V gene, CDR1 is MDHEN and CDR2 is SYDVKM. Germline trimming cut 6 bases from V and 2 bases from J; bases unmatched to any gene: 4. This CDR3 has 14 residues. Here the CDR3 reads CASSLAGPTDTQYF. The CDR3 DNA sequence: TGTGCCAGCAGCTTAGCGGGGCCCACAGATACGCAGTATTTT. Using reference TRBV28 and TRBJ2-3 for the parts outside the CDR3, the full variable domain is DVKVTQSSRYLVKRTGEKVFLECVQDMDHENMFWYRQDPGLGLRLIYFSYDVKMKEKGDIPEGYSVSREKKERFSLILESASTNQTSMYLCASSLAGPTDTQYFGPGTRLTVL.

The chain employs TRBV5-6 and TRBJ1-1; 8 nucleotides line up with TRBD1. CDR3 length: 15 amino acids. Germline lookup yields CDR1 SGHDT and CDR2 YYEEEE. Trimming removed 2 bases from V and 1 base from J; junction bases left unmatched: 4. DNA for the CDR3: TGTGCCAGCAGCTTTTACAGGGGGACGAACACTGAAGCTTTCTTT. This gives the protein CASSFYRGTNTEAFF.

This chain's CDR3 is CASSQESGTGELFF. CDR3 bases: TGTGCCAGCAGCCAAGAATCCGGGACAGGCGAACTGTTTTTT. The V call is TRBV3-1 (or the pseudogene TRBV3-2), the J call TRBJ1-4; 8 bases align to TRBD1. The CDR3 loop spans 14 amino acids. J gave up 12 bases and V 0 bases, and 6 bases lay outside the gene matches. Per germline, CDR1 LGHDT and CDR2 YNNKEL (reference sequence).

Here the CDR3 reads CASSLLGPGGNQPQHF. The CDR3 DNA reads as TGCGCCAGCAGCTTGCTAGGACCCGGCGGCAATCAGCCCCAGCATTTT. The chain joins TRBV5-1 to TRBJ1-5, with unresolved D. Per germline, CDR1 SGHRS and CDR2 YFSETQ. CDR3 length: 16 residues. V was cut by 1 base and J by 2 bases, with 13 bases left in between.

CDR3 loop: CASRLGGRTNEKLFF. The CDR3 DNA follows: TGTGCCAGCAGGCTTGGCGGCAGGACTAATGAAAAACTGTTTTTT. V usage is TRBV7-9 and J usage is TRBJ1-4; D gene unclear. The CDR3 is made up of 15 amino acids. Trimming pared 6 bases from V and 2 bases from J, leaving 13 bases between. The germline CDR1 and CDR2 sequences are SEHNR and FQNEAQ (reference sequence).

The rearrangement links TRBV28 to TRBJ2-5; 9 nucleotides agree with TRBD2. The germline CDR1 and CDR2 sequences are MDHEN and SYDVKM. The V segment lost 6 bases and the J segment 5 bases; nucleotides outside the gene matches: 10. CDR3 length equals 15 residues. The CDR3 DNA is TGTGCCAGCAGACCCGATAGCGGGAGTAGGGAGACCCAGTACTTC. Protein product: CASRPDSGSRETQYF.

The chain combines TRBV7-2 with TRBJ2-7; 9 bases are a match to TRBD2. This CDR3 has 15 residues. The germline CDR1 and CDR2 sequences are SGHTA and FQGNSA. Trimming took 4 bases from V and 3 from J; bases not matched to a gene: 7. The CDR3 loop reads CASSSIGREGYEQYF. The DNA for the CDR3 is TGTGCCAGCAGCTCCATCGGGCGGGAGGGCTACGAGCAGTACTTC. Based on the CDR3 plus reference TRBV7-2 and TRBJ2-7, the full variable domain is GAGVSQSPSNKVTEKGKDVELRCDPISGHTALYWYRQSLGQGLEFLIYFQGNSAPDKSGLPSDRFSAERTGGSVSTLTIQRTQQEDSAVYLCASSSIGREGYEQYFGPGTRLTVT.

V gene TRBV6-5 combines with J gene TRBJ1-2; 11 bases match TRBD1. The V gene's germline CDR1 is MNHEY and CDR2 SVGAGI. The CDR3 is 14 amino acids. V trimming: 6 bases; J trimming: 8 bases; junction bases outside the gene matches: 8. CDR3 bases: TGTGCCAGCAGAGATGGACAGGGGGCGGTCGGCTACACCTTC. Protein: CASRDGQGAVGYTF.

In its sample, this clone was seen once. This CDR3 is CASSLGTDGGGSNQPQHF. CDR3 nucleotides: TGTGCCAGCAGCCTCGGGACGGATGGGGGTGGAAGCAATCAGCCCCAGCATTTT. The chain couples TRBV9 to TRBJ1-5; TRBD1 might be the D (5 bases). CDR1 is SGDLS and CDR2 is YYNGEE in the germline V gene. CDR3 length equals 18 residues. The ends were cut back, 4 bases at V and 1 base at J, with 21 bases in the middle.

The gene calls are TRBV27 and TRBJ1-6; D is unresolved. CDR1 is MNHEY and CDR2 is SMNVEV in the germline V gene (reference sequence). The CDR3 is 14 amino acids. The V end lost 6 bases, the J end lost 8 bases, and 14 bases lay between the germline ends. CDR3 region: CASSPQPFDSPLHF. Written as DNA, the CDR3 is TGTGCCAGCAGCCCCCAACCCTTTGATTCACCCCTCCACTTT.

This clone was counted only a few times. This sequence joins TRBV9 and TRBJ1-1; 7 bases match TRBD1. Germline loops: CDR1 SGDLS, CDR2 YYNGEE. J lost 4 bases, V lost 4 bases, and 10 bases had no gene match. This CDR3 spans 15 amino acids. Here the CDR3 DNA reads TGTGCCAGCAGCCTGTCGACAGGGCAGGGCACTGAAGCTTTCTTT. It codes for CASSLSTGQGTEAFF.

The rearrangement links TRBV6-2 or TRBV6-3 to TRBJ1-5, with 10 bases identical to TRBD1. CDR3 length: 17 residues. V lost 0 bases and J lost 7; bases outside the gene matches: 9. Germline V gives CDR1 MNHEY, CDR2 SVGEGT. The CDR3 region has the DNA TGTGCCAGCAGTTACTCGGCGGGGACAGGGGTGCGCCAGCCCCAGCATTTT. This encodes CASSYSAGTGVRQPQHF.

The V gene is TRBV5-1, the J gene TRBJ2-2; tentative D call: TRBD2 (5 bases). Per the germline V gene, CDR1 is SGHRS and CDR2 is YFSETQ. The V end was cut by 2 bases, the J end by 4 bases, with 6 bases between. This CDR3 comprises 13 residues. The CDR3 DNA sequence: TGCGCCAGCAGCTTCGGGATCACCGGGGAGCTGTTTTTT. This gives the protein CASSFGITGELFF.

This sequence joins TRBV12-3 or TRBV12-4 and TRBJ1-2; D is unresolved. The CDR3 is 13 residues long. Trimming removed 1 base at V and 4 bases at J, with 7 bases between. The DNA for the CDR3 is TGTGCCAGCAGTTTAGGGCCGTTCTATGGCTACACCTTC. It encodes CASSLGPFYGYTF.

This clone was seen more than once but under ten times. The chain combines TRBV19 with TRBJ1-2; D may be TRBD1 (6 bases). The CDR3 length is 15 residues. Trimming removed 3 bases at V and 5 bases at J, with 16 bases between. Germline V CDR1 and CDR2: LNHDA, SQIVND (reference sequence). The chain's CDR3 is CASSITGTLEYGYTF. DNA of the CDR3: TGTGCCAGTAGTATTACAGGGACCCTTGAGTATGGCTACACCTTC.

The V and J genes are TRBV5-1 and TRBJ2-7; the D gene could be TRBD1 or TRBD2 (5 bases each). Trimming left V 3 bases short and J 2 bases short, with 15 bases between. The germline V gene encodes CDR1 SGHRS and CDR2 YFSETQ. The CDR3 is 15 amino acids. In DNA, the CDR3 is TGCGCCAGCAGCTCGGATTTTTCGGGGCCCTACGAGCAGTACTTC. Its translation: CASSSDFSGPYEQYF.

The J gene is TRBJ2-1, the V gene TRBV5-1; D uncertain. The CDR3 sequence is 12 residues long. Trimming removed 0 bases from V and 12 bases from J, with 10 bases in between. In germline, CDR1 is SGHRS, CDR2 YFSETQ. The CDR3 sequence: CASSLGSRGQFF. The CDR3 DNA reads as TGCGCCAGCAGCTTGGGGTCCCGAGGGCAGTTCTTC. The full variable domain, with the rest looked up from reference TRBV5-1 and TRBJ2-1, is KAGVTQTPRYLIKTRGQQVTLSCSPISGHRSVSWYQQTPGQGLQFLFEYFSETQRNKGNFPGRFSGRQFSNSRSEMNVSTLELGDSALYLCASSLGSRGQFFGPGTRLTVL.

The chain is built from TRBV6-1 and TRBJ1-5; D is perhaps TRBD1 (5 bases). Trimming pared 3 bases from V and 0 bases from J, leaving 12 bases between. The germline V gene has CDR1 MNHNS and CDR2 SASEGT. The length of the CDR3 is 16 residues. In nucleotides, the CDR3 is TGTGCCAGCAGTGAGAATCGGGGGAGTAGCAATCAGCCCCAGCATTTT. As protein: CASSENRGSSNQPQHF.

J is TRBJ1-1 and V is TRBV5-5; no definite D call. Germline values: CDR1 SGHKS, CDR2 YYEKEE (reference sequence). This CDR3 comprises 15 residues. Trimming removed 2 bases at V and 2 bases at J, with 13 bases between. Written as DNA, the CDR3 is TGTGCCAGCAGCTTAGGGAATACGGGAAACACTGAAGCTTTCTTT. Amino acid sequence: CASSLGNTGNTEAFF.

This clone has a single count. This rearrangement joins TRBV6-5 to TRBJ2-7; 10 bases fit TRBD1. V trimming: 0 bases; J trimming: 5 bases; junction bases outside the gene matches: 4. The V gene's germline CDR1 is MNHEY and CDR2 SVGAGI. CDR3 size: 15 residues. The CDR3 loop is CASSYSKTGGNEQYF. The CDR3 DNA is TGTGCCAGCAGTTACTCGAAGACAGGGGGCAACGAGCAGTACTTC.

The J gene is TRBJ1-1, the V gene TRBV2; D gene uncertain. The V and J ends lost 5 bases and 1 base respectively, with 8 bases between them. CDR1 and CDR2 from the germline V gene are SNHLY and FYNNEI. The CDR3 has 13 residues. The CDR3 sequence is CASSLQPNTEAFF. The CDR3 nucleotides are TGTGCCAGCAGTTTACAGCCGAACACTGAAGCTTTCTTT. The whole variable domain, filled in from reference TRBV2 and TRBJ1-1, reads EPEVTQTPSHQVTQMGQEVILRCVPISNHLYFYWYRQILGQKVEFLVSFYNNEISEKSEIFDDQFSVERPDGSNFTLKIRSTKLEDSAMYFCASSLQPNTEAFFGQGTRLTVV.

V is TRBV5-1 and J is TRBJ1-2, with D perhaps matching TRBD1 (5 bases). This CDR3 contains 12 residues. The germline CDR1 and CDR2 sequences are SGHRS and YFSETQ. The germline V and J ends were trimmed by 0 bases and 8 bases, with 8 bases remaining between them. CDR3 nucleotide sequence: TGCGCCAGCAGCTTGGAGGGGCGCGGCTACACCTTC. Amino acid sequence: CASSLEGRGYTF.

This clone was counted a single time. The genes are TRBV9 and TRBJ1-3; possible D gene TRBD1, 6 bases. V gave up 4 bases and J gave up 2 bases, with 13 bases separating them. The CDR3 runs to 15 residues. Looked up from germline, CDR1 is SGDLS and CDR2 is YYNGEE. As DNA, the CDR3 is TGTGCCAGCAGCTTGGACAGTTATACTGGAAACACCATATATTTT. Translating it yields CASSLDSYTGNTIYF.

V and J are TRBV10-2 and TRBJ1-2, with D tentatively TRBD1 (6 bases). V lost 9 bases to trimming and J lost 0 bases, with 8 bases between them. The length of the CDR3 is 12 residues. The V gene's germline CDR1 is WSHSY and CDR2 SAAADI. Here the CDR3 DNA reads TGCGCCAGTCAGGGGTCTAACTATGGCTACACCTTC. This encodes CASQGSNYGYTF.

The count of this clone is one. This rearrangement joins TRBV27 to TRBJ2-2, with no clear D. CDR3 length equals 14 residues. The ends were cut back, 2 bases at V and 2 bases at J, with 6 bases in the middle. The V gene's germline CDR1 is MNHEY and CDR2 SMNVEV (reference sequence). Written as DNA, the CDR3 is TGTGCCAGCAGTTTACGGAGAAACACCGGGGAGCTGTTTTTT. Its translation is CASSLRRNTGELFF.

V is TRBV19 and J is TRBJ1-5, with D possibly matching TRBD1 (6 bases). V lost 5 bases to trimming and J lost 7 bases, with 15 bases between them. CDR3 length: 14 residues. Germline V CDR1 and CDR2: LNHDA, SQIVND (reference sequence). The CDR3 protein is CASSGQPQVQPQHF. As DNA, the CDR3 is TGTGCCAGTAGTGGACAGCCACAAGTCCAGCCCCAGCATTTT. Supplemented by reference TRBV19 and TRBJ1-5, the full variable domain reads DGGITQSPKYLFRKEGQNVTLSCEQNLNHDAMYWYRQDPGQGLRLIYYSQIVNDFQKGDIAEGYSVSREKKESFPLTVTSAQKNPTAFYLCASSGQPQVQPQHFGDGTRLSIL.

The chain has TRBV21-1 and TRBJ2-7; the DNA was not used to check the table's D call, TRBD2. TRBV21-1 is designated a pseudogene. This CDR3 comprises 16 residues. This chain's CDR3 is CASSKGGLAGRYEQYF. The CDR3 DNA follows: TGTGCCAGCAGCAAAGGAGGCCTAGCGGGGCGCTACGAGCAGTACTTC.

The V and J genes are TRBV6-2 or TRBV6-3 and TRBJ2-7; TRBD2 matches at 10 bases. Germline V gene lookup returns CDR1 MNHEY and CDR2 SVGEGT. The CDR3 consists of 15 residues. V lost 2 bases and J lost 5; bases outside the gene matches: 6. The CDR3 DNA reads TGTGCCAGCAGTTACGAAGTAGCGGGGGGCAACGAGCAGTACTTC. This sequence encodes CASSYEVAGGNEQYF.